Listed below are T cell receptor beta chains from one sample, sequenced in a study of cytomegalovirus exposure and HLA in healthy donors. Assay used: immunoSEQ multiplex PCR; TCRdb lists only in-frame clones, some missing. The sample has approximately 150,000 clones; roughly 80% are singletons. What was sequenced was PBMCs. Every receptor here comes from a woman in her 40s in good health and CMV-seropositive. Each CDR3 is given with its conserved first and last residue. The D gene is left open where the match is weak. Clone sizes are given selectively: once, few, many, or a class where the clone is expanded.

v_call	clone_size	j_call	d_call	cdr3_aa	cdr3_nt
TRBV7-2	NA	TRBJ1-5	NA	CASSFKEGNQPQHF	TGTGCCAGCAGCTTTAAGGAGGGGAATCAGCCCCAGCATTTT
TRBV9	NA	TRBJ2-2	NA	CASSFLADTGELFF	TGTGCCAGCAGCTTCCTGGCCGACACCGGGGAGCTGTTTTTT
TRBV28	NA	TRBJ1-5	TRBD1	CASSLYFGDSYQPQHF	TGTGCCAGCAGTTTATACTTCGGGGACAGCTATCAGCCCCAGCATTTT
TRBV18	NA	TRBJ1-1	TRBD1	CASSPQGQGGGTEAFF	TGTGCCAGCTCACCACAGGGACAGGGAGGAGGCACTGAAGCTTTCTTT
TRBV28	NA	TRBJ2-5	TRBD2	CASTTSGGQETQYF	TGTGCCAGCACAACTAGCGGGGGCCAAGAGACCCAGTACTTC
TRBV6-1	NA	TRBJ1-2	NA	CASSKQGGDYGYTF	TGTGCCAGCAGTAAACAGGGTGGGGACTATGGCTACACCTTC
TRBV5-4	NA	TRBJ2-7	TRBD1	CASSLFTTGVSEQYF	TGTGCCAGCAGCTTGTTTACGACAGGGGTGAGCGAGCAGTACTTC
TRBV5-1	NA	TRBJ2-1	TRBD2	CASSSGSGDEQFF	TGCGCCAGCAGCTCGGGTAGCGGGGATGAGCAGTTCTTC
TRBV27	NA	TRBJ1-5	TRBD1	CATTTGVGQPQHF	TGTGCCACCACAACAGGGGTGGGTCAGCCCCAGCATTTT
TRBV4-3	few	TRBJ2-7	NA	CASSPGTPITYEQYF	TGCGCCAGCAGCCCCGGGACACCGATTACCTACGAGCAGTACTTC
TRBV6-5	NA	TRBJ2-2	TRBD2	CASTSGLAGPGELFF	TGTGCCAGCACCTCGGGACTAGCGGGACCCGGGGAGCTGTTTTTT
TRBV6-6	NA	TRBJ2-5	NA	CASTGSGTQYF	TGTGCCAGCACCGGGTCCGGGACCCAGTACTTC
TRBV6-5	NA	TRBJ1-1	NA	CASRATLGTEAFF	TGTGCCAGCAGAGCGACCCTCGGCACTGAAGCTTTCTTT
TRBV5-1	NA	TRBJ2-7	NA	CASSLVAENYEQYF	TGCGCCAGCAGCTTAGTCGCGGAGAACTACGAGCAGTACTTC
TRBV5-6	NA	TRBJ1-1	NA	CASSLHIGEANTEAFF	TGTGCCAGCAGCTTGCACATCGGAGAGGCGAACACTGAAGCTTTCTTT
TRBV9	NA	TRBJ2-2	TRBD1	CASSVGGQGWAGELFF	TGTGCCAGCAGCGTAGGAGGACAGGGGTGGGCCGGGGAGCTGTTTTTT
TRBV28	NA	TRBJ1-2	NA	CASSFSGNGYGYTF	TGTGCCAGCAGTTTTTCTGGTAACGGCTATGGCTACACCTTC